One sample yielded the 2 T cell receptor beta chains listed below, sequenced in a study of CXCR3-negative and CXCR3-positive naive CD8 T cells. Overall study findings and caveats: Naive CXCR3-positive cells had TRB CDR3s more hydrophobic than those of CXCR3-negative naive cells.

For these receptors, no antigen is known. Libraries of TRB cDNA were made by 5' RACE and carried UMIs. TCRdb re-called the 5' RACE reads, yielding one record per CDR3 amino acid sequence without DNA. The table for this sample gives about 6,900 distinct CDR3 sequences. Sequenced material: naive CXCR3+ CD8+ T cells from blood. Subset described: CD45RO-CCR7+CD27+CD95- naive CD8+ T cells expressing CXCR3 (TNR3+). Receptors originate from a human donor in good health. Some clones in this sample may be carry-over from other donors' samples.

The chain uses TRBV7-9 and TRBJ1-1; the D gene TCRdb calls, TRBD1, cannot be checked with no DNA. CDR1 and CDR2 (germline): SEHNR, FQNEAQ (reference sequence). The CDR3 runs 14 residues. The CDR3 protein is CASSSWDGNTEAFF.

Considering frequency, this clonotype is medium-sized. The chain couples TRBV29-1 to TRBJ2-1. CDR1 is SQVTM, CDR2 ANQGSEA, per germline. The CDR3 covers 11 residues. The CDR3 sequence: CSVEGFIEQFF.